There are a few counts of the clone carrying this TCR beta chain. Antigen unknown. Constant-region reverse primers amplified full-length variable regions, followed by semi-nested Nested Universal Primer A PCR. TCRdb used MiXCR to reprocess the 5' RACE reads, holding one entry per CDR3 protein. The sample yields over 50,000 distinct CDR3 sequences, 24% seen once. Naive CD4+ T cells were purified with Tregs depleted by CD25. Notes on the study in general: Greatest tumor Treg TCR overlap was with tumor naive CD4+ cells. The TCR gene usage of tumor memory CD4+ T cells clustered together with blood and lymph node memory CD4+ cells and with lymph node naive CD4+ cells.

J gave up 6 bases and V 0 bases, and 6 bases lay outside the gene matches. This CDR3 is 15 amino acids long. Looked up from germline, CDR1 is MGHRA and CDR2 is YSYEKL. What was sequenced was tumor-infiltrating naive CD4+ T cells sorted from the breast tumor. Subset defined: naive CD4+ T cells, CD4+CD45RA+CD25-. This TCR was recovered from a female donor with breast cancer. The genes are TRBV4-1 and TRBJ1-2; 8 positions match TRBD1. The CDR3 here is CASSQDLAGGNGYTF. The CDR3 DNA reads TGCGCCAGCAGCCAAGATCTTGCAGGGGGCAATGGCTACACCTTC.